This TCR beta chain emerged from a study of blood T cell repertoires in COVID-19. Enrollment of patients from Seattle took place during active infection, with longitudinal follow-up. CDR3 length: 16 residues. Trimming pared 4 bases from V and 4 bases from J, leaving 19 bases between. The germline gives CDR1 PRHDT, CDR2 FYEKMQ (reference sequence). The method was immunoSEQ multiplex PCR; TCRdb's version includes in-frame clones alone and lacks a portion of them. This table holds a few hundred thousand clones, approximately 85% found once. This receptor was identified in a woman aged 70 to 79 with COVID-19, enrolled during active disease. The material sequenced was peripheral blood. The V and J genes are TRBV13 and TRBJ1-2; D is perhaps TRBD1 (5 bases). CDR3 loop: CASSSLAPDRTYGYTF. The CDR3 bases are TGTGCCAGCAGCTCTCTCGCCCCAGACAGAACCTATGGCTACACCTTC.